This TCR beta chain originates from a study of control samples from healthy donors and cancer patients. Data came from immunoSEQ multiplex PCR; TCRdb stores just in-frame clones and leaves some out. The sample contains 25,000 to 35,000 clones, approximately 79% of which appear only once. The V and J ends lost 8 bases and 6 bases, in that order; junction bases with no gene match: 9. This CDR3 comprises 14 residues. The germline V gene has CDR1 MNHEY and CDR2 SMNVEV (reference sequence). The chain employs TRBV27 and TRBJ2-3; 9 bases align to TRBD2. Sequencing input: PBMCs. The origin of this receptor is a man in his 60s with head and neck cancer. The CDR3 region has the DNA TGTGCCAGCGGATTAGCGGGAGAGGCGGATACGCAGTATTTT. Translated, it gives CASGLAGEADTQYF.